The text below deals with one T cell receptor (beta chain). Its antigen is currently unknown. V was clipped by 5 bases and J by 5 bases, with 12 bases between them. Germline-derived CDR1 and CDR2 are MNHNS and SASEGT. This CDR3 has 13 residues. Use of 60 Vbeta and 13 Jbeta primers characterized the PCR. Sequencing was performed with immunoSEQ multiplex PCR; in TCRdb, only in-frame clones are kept and a portion is missing. The table has fewer than 300,000 clones, 75% to 90% seen once. This record comes from a study of cytomegalovirus exposure and HLA in healthy donors. Whole-study results and caveats: Per published reports, the classifier diagnosed cytomegalovirus status with high specificity and sensitivity.

Sequencing used PBMCs. The V call is TRBV6-1, the J call TRBJ2-5, with D uncertain. The clonotype originates from a man in his forties or fifties in good health and CMV-seropositive. As DNA, the CDR3 is TGTGCCAGCAGTCGTACATCCTTTGAGACCCAGTACTTC. Protein product: CASSRTSFETQYF.